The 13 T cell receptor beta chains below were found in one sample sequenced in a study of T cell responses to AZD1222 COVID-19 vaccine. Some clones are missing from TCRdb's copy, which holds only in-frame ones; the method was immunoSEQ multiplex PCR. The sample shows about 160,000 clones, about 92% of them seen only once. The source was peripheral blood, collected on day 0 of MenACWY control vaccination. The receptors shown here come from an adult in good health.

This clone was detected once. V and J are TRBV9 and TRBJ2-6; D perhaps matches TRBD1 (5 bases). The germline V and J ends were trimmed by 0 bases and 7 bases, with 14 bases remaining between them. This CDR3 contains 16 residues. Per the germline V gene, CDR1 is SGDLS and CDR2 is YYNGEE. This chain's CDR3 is CASSVGQTVSANVLTF. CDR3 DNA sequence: TGTGCCAGCAGCGTAGGACAGACTGTTTCTGCCAACGTCCTGACTTTC.

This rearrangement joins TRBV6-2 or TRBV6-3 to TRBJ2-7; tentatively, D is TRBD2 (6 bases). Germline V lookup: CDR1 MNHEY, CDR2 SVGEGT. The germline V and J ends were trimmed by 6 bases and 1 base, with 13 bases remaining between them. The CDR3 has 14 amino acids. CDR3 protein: CASSLRRGSYEQYF. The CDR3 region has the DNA TGTGCCAGCAGCCTGCGCCGGGGGTCCTACGAGCAGTACTTC.

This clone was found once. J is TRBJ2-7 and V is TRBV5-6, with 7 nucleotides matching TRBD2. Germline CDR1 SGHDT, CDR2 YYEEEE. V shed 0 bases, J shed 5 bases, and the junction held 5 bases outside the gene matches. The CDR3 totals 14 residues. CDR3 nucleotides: TGTGCCAGCAGCTTGGTGGGGCTAGCGGACGAGCAGTACTTC. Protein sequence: CASSLVGLADEQYF.

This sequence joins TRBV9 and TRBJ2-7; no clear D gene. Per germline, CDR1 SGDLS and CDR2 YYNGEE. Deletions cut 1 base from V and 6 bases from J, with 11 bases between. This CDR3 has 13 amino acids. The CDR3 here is CASSVSSSGEQYF. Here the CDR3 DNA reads TGTGCCAGCAGCGTATCCAGCTCGGGCGAGCAGTACTTC.

The CDR3, as DNA: TGCGCCAGCAGCTTACCAGGGCCCGGTTCACCCCTCCACTTT. Residues: CASSLPGPGSPLHF. The rearrangement joins TRBV5-1 to TRBJ1-6; tentatively, D is TRBD1 (5 bases). CDR3 length: 14 amino acids. Trimming shortened V by 2 bases and J by 9 bases, and 12 bases separated the two germline ends. CDR1 and CDR2 (germline): SGHRS, YFSETQ.

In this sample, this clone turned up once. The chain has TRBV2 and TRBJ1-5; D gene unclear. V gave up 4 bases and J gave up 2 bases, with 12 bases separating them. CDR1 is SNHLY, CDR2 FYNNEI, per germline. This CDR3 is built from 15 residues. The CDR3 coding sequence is TGTGCCAGCAGTGTCGAGCGGGTAGGCAATCAGCCCCAGCATTTT. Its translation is CASSVERVGNQPQHF.

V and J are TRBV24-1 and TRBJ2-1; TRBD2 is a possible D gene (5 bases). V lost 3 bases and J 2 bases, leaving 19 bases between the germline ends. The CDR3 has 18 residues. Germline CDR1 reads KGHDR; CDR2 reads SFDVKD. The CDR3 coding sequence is TGTGCCACCAGTGATCCCGACTTGGGAGACCTCCCCTACAATGAGCAGTTCTTC. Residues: CATSDPDLGDLPYNEQFF.

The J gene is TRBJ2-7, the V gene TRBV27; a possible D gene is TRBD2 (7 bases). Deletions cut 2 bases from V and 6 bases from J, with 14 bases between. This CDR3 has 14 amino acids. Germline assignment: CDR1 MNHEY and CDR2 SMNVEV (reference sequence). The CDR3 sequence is CASSLAGGPGEQYF. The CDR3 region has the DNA TGTGCCAGCAGTTTAGCCGGGGGGCCGGGCGAGCAGTACTTC.

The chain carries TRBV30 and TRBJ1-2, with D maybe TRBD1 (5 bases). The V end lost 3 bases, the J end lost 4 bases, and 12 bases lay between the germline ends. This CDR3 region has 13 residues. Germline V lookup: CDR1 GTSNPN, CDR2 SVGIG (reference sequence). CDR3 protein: CAWSPGRAYGYTF. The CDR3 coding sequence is TGTGCCTGGAGCCCGGGACGGGCCTATGGCTACACCTTC.

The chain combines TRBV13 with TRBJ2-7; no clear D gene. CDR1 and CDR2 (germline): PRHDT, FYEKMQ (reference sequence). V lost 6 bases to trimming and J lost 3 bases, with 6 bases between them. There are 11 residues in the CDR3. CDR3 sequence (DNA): TGTGCCAGCAGGAAGGACTACGAGCAGTACTTC. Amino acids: CASRKDYEQYF.

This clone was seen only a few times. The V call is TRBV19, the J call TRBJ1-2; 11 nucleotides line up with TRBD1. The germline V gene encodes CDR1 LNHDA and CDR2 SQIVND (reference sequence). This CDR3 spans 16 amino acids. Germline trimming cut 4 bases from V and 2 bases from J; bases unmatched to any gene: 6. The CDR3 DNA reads TGTGCCAGTAGTACCCTAGGGACAGGGGGAAACTATGGCTACACCTTC. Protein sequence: CASSTLGTGGNYGYTF. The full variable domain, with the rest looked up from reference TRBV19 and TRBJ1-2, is DGGITQSPKYLFRKEGQNVTLSCEQNLNHDAMYWYRQDPGQGLRLIYYSQIVNDFQKGDIAEGYSVSREKKESFPLTVTSAQKNPTAFYLCASSTLGTGGNYGYTFGSGTRLTVV.

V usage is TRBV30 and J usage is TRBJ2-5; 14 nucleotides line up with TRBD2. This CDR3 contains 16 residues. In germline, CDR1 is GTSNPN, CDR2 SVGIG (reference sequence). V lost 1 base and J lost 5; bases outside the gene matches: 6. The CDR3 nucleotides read TGTGCCTGGAGTGGACTAGCGGGAGGGCCTGGGGAGACCCAGTACTTC. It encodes CAWSGLAGGPGETQYF.

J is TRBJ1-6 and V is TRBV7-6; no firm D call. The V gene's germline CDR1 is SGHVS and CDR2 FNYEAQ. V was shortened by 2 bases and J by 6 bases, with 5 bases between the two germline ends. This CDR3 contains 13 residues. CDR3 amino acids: CASSLQFNSPLHF. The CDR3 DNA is TGTGCCAGCAGCTTACAGTTTAATTCACCCCTCCACTTT.